This T cell receptor (beta chain) was captured in a study of regulatory T cells in long-lasting Graves disease (dated by TCRdb to the early 2020s). Notes on the research overall: Persistent Graves' disease meant more than 5 years of antithyroid drug treatment with TSH receptor autoantibodies that stayed positive. Persistent Graves' disease patients were compared with newly diagnosed Graves' disease patients by peripheral blood TCR sequencing and RNA sequencing. A total of about 35 samples underwent TCR sequencing: about 13 from persistent and approximately 20 from newly diagnosed Graves' disease patients. Persistent Graves' disease patients in the clinical cohort had taken antithyroid drugs for roughly ten years on average. The study was registered as a clinical trial and conducted in China.

To prepare the library, multiplex PCR was applied. For sequencing, an Illumina HiSeq 4000 was employed. TCR beta libraries were built with iRepertoire HTBI primers and Arm-PCR amplification of CDR3 regions. Gel purification was performed on PCR products prior to sequencing. The original methods were these. Gene usage analysis of CDR3 amino acid clonotypes used the 62 TRBV and around 13 TRBJ segments found across samples. Filtered high-quality paired reads were merged into contigs using COPE and FqMerger. BLAST was used to align contigs to IMGT TRBV, TRBD and TRBJ reference genes, and CDR3 was defined according to IMGT. Any clonotype with a frequency above 0.1% was counted as a highly expanded clone. Shannon entropy served as the measure of repertoire diversity, while the Gini coefficient captured V-J evenness. Public clonotypes were defined as clonotypes shared by more than one individual. TCRdb ran its own pipeline on the public reads, namely fastp trimming at Q25 and MiXCR clone calling, and kept in-frame beta chains. Rows are combined by CDR3 protein, so each entry shows the most common genes and DNA. TCRdb, rather than the study authors, made the V and J calls. Across this sample there are roughly 360,000 distinct CDR3 sequences, with 20% to 25% seen only once. The ten biggest clones cover about 29% of the sample.

The cysteine opens and the phenylalanine closes a CDR3 of 12 amino acids. The sequence is cut down to CDR3 DNA, 36 bases in frame from base 1. Taken from the germline V gene (reference sequence), the CDR1 and CDR2 loops are MNHEY and SMNVEV. Paper-wide results and their limitations: The study examined only peripheral blood because the primary lesion, thyroid tissue, could not be accessed. Sequencing and analysis were restricted to the TCR beta chain. More public clonotypes were shared among persistent patients (around 2,600) than among newly diagnosed patients (under 1,000). Compared with newly diagnosed patients, patients with persistent Graves' disease had lower TCR Shannon entropy and fewer highly expanded clones, which suggests clonal expansion. Persistent disease showed preferential use of TRBV28, TRBJ1-2 and TRBJ2-5, whereas newly diagnosed disease favored TRBV20-1 and TRBJ2-1. As a limitation, the authors acknowledged that the small sample size may reduce accuracy.

To note about this clonotype: It has no known antigen specificity. With a much larger clone just one base away, this may be a read error.

The time point label here, explained by the study, means: persistent/refractory GD, antithyroid drugs over 5 years with positive TRAb. RNA was extracted from PBMCs in TRIzol for both TCR sequencing and RNA sequencing. The diagnosis of Graves' disease was made according to American Thyroid Association guidelines. Recruitment of patients was carried out at an endocrinology department in Xi'an, China. From each patient, around 9 milliliters of peripheral blood was collected into an EDTA anticoagulant tube. PBMCs were isolated by Ficoll Paque Plus density gradient separation without further T cell sorting. An Agilent 2100 Bioanalyzer and agarose gel were used to check RNA quality, while a NanoDrop 2000 measured RNA concentration.

This specimen consisted of peripheral blood mononuclear cells (PBMCs), obtained when the disease was refractory, from a patient treated with antithyroid drugs. The source of this sequence is a woman aged 40 to 50 with Graves disease. Donor details come from another sample of the same person, matched by shared clones. The V gene is TRBV27 and the J gene is TRBJ2-5, with a weak D call of TRBD1 (5 bases match). The CDR3 region has the sequence CATRQGGETQCF. The sequenced DNA: TGTGCCACTCGTCAGGGCGGCGAGACCCAGTGCTTC.